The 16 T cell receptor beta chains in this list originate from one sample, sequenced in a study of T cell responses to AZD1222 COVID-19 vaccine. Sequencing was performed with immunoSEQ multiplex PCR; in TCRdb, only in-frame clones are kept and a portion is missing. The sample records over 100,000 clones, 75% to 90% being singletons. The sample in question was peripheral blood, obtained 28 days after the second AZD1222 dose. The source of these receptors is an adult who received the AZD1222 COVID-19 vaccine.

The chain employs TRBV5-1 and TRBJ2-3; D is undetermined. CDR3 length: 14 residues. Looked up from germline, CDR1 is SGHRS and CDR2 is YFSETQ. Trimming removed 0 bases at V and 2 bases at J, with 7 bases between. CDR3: CASSLAQTTDTQYF. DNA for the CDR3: TGCGCCAGCAGCTTGGCGCAGACCACAGATACGCAGTATTTT.

The CDR3 coding sequence is TGTGCCAGCAGCCTCGGGACAGCCAGATCCAATGAAAAACTGTTTTTT. Translated: CASSLGTARSNEKLFF. The V gene is TRBV5-8, the J gene TRBJ1-4; TRBD1 aligns across 7 bases. The V gene end was trimmed by 4 bases and the J gene end by 5 bases; junction bases not matched to a gene: 11. Per the germline V gene, CDR1 is SGHTS and CDR2 is YDEGEE. The CDR3 runs 16 residues.

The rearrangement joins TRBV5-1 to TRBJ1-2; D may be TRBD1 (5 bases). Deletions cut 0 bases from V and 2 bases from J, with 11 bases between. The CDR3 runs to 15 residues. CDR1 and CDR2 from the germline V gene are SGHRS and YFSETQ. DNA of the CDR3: TGCGCCAGCAGCTTGGTAGGGACCCGGAACTATGGCTACACCTTC. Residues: CASSLVGTRNYGYTF.

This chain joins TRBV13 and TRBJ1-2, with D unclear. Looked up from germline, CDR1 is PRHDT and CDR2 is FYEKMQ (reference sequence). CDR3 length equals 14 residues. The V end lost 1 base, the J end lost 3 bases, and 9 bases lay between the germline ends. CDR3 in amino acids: CASSLDGVDYGYTF. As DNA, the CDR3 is TGTGCCAGCAGCTTAGATGGGGTCGACTATGGCTACACCTTC.

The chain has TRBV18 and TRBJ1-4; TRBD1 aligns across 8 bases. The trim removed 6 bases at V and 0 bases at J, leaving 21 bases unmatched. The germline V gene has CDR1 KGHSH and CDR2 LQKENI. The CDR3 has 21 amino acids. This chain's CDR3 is CASSADRVGEVHRATNEKLFF. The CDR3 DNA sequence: TGTGCCAGCTCCGCGGACAGGGTTGGTGAAGTCCACCGAGCAACTAATGAAAAACTGTTTTTT.

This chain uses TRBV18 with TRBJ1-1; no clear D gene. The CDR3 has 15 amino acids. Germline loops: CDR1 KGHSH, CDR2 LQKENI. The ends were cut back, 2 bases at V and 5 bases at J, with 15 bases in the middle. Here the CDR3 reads CASSPAAQRGTEAFF. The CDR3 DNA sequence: TGTGCCAGCTCACCAGCGGCCCAACGAGGGACTGAAGCTTTCTTT.

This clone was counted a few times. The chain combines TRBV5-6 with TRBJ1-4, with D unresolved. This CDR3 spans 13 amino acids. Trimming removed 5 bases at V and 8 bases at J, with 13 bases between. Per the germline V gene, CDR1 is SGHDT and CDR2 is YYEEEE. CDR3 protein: CASSYAVGEKLFF. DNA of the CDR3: TGTGCCAGCAGTTATGCCGTGGGGGAAAAACTGTTTTTT.

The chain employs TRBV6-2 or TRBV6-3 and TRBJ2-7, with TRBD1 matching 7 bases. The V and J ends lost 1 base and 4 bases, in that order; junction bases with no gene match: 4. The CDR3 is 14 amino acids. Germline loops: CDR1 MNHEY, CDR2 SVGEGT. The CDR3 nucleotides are TGTGCCAGCAGTTACTTCGGACAGGTATACGAGCAGTACTTC. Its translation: CASSYFGQVYEQYF.

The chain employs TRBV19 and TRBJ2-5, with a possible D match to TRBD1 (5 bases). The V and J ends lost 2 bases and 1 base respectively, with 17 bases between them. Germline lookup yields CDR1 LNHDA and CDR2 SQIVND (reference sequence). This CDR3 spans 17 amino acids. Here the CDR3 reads CASSIRTTAVIQETQYF. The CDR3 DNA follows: TGTGCCAGTAGTATAAGGACGACAGCAGTAATCCAAGAGACCCAGTACTTC.

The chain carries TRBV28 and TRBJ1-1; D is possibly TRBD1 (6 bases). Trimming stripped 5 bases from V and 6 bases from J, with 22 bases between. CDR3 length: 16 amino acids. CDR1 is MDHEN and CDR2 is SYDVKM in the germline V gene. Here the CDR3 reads CASSPPTGLIPAEAFF. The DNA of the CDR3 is TGTGCCAGCAGTCCCCCGACAGGTCTAATTCCGGCTGAAGCTTTCTTT.

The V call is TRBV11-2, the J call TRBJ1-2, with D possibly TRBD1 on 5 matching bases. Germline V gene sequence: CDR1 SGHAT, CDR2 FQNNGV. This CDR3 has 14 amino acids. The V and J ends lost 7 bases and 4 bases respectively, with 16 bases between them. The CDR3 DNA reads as TGTGCCAGCACCCTAGCCGGGACGGGCTATGGCTACACCTTC. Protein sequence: CASTLAGTGYGYTF.

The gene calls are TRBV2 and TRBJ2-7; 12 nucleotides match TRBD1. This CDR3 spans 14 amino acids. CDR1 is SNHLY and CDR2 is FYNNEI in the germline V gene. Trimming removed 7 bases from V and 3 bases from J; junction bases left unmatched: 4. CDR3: CASTRDRGLYEQYF. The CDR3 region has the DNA TGTGCCAGCACCCGGGACAGGGGGCTCTACGAGCAGTACTTC.

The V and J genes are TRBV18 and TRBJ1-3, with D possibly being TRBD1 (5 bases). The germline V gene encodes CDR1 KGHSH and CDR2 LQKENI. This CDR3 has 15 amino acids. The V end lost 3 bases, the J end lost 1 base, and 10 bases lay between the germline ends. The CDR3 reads CASSPRQQSGNTIYF. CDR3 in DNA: TGTGCCAGCTCACCTCGACAGCAATCTGGAAACACCATATATTTT.

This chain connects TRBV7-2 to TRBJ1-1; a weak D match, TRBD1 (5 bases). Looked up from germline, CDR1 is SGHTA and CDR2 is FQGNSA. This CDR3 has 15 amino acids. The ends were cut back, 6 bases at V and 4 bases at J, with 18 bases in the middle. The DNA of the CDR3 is TGTGCCAGCAGTTTTTCCCCCCAGGGAGGCACTGAAGCTTTCTTT. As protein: CASSFSPQGGTEAFF.

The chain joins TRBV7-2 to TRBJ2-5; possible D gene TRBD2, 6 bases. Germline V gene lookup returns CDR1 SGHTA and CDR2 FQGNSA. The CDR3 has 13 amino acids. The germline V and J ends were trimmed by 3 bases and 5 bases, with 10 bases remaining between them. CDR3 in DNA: TGTGCCAGCAGCTTGGGTCGGGGGGAGACCCAGTACTTC. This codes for CASSLGRGETQYF.

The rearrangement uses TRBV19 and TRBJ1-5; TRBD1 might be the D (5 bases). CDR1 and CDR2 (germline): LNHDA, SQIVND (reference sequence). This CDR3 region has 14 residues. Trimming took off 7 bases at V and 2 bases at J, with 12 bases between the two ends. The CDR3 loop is CASTARGGNQPQHF. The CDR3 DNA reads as TGTGCCAGTACGGCTCGAGGGGGCAATCAGCCCCAGCATTTT.